This passage covers 11 T cell receptor beta chains from one sample sequenced in a study of OX40 agonist ivuxolimab in advanced cancers. Data came from immunoSEQ multiplex PCR; TCRdb stores just in-frame clones and leaves some out. Found here are tens of thousands of clones, roughly 82% of them singletons; the top ten hold 2% to 2.5%. The sample here was CD4+ or CD8+ T cells sorted from blood, taken in a trial of the OX40 agonist ivuxolimab. The receptors originated from an adult with an advanced solid tumor such as melanoma, head and neck, liver or kidney cancer.

This clone was counted a single time. This sequence joins TRBV6-5 and TRBJ2-7; 10 nucleotides agree with TRBD1. Germline CDR1 reads MNHEY; CDR2 reads SVGAGI. Trimming at V came to 5 bases and at J to 2 bases, leaving 6 bases not matched to a gene. The CDR3 has 15 residues. In DNA, the CDR3 is TGTGCCAGCAGTGGGGACAGGGGTGGTACCTACGAGCAGTACTTC. Translation: CASSGDRGGTYEQYF.

The rearrangement uses TRBV15 and TRBJ1-4; D is unresolved. V was pared by 0 bases and J by 8 bases, with 13 bases between. The CDR3 length is 15 residues. In germline, CDR1 is LNHNV, CDR2 YYDKDF (reference sequence). The CDR3 DNA is TGTGCCACCAGCAGAGAACCCGGCCGGGGAGAAAAACTGTTTTTT. Translation: CATSREPGRGEKLFF.

V is TRBV28 and J is TRBJ2-3; D uncertain. The V and J ends lost 3 bases and 3 bases respectively, with 13 bases between them. This CDR3 is built from 15 residues. Germline V CDR1 and CDR2: MDHEN, SYDVKM. The chain's CDR3 is CASSLDGRWTDTQYF. CDR3 in DNA: TGTGCCAGCAGTTTGGACGGGCGGTGGACAGATACGCAGTATTTT.

The rearrangement uses TRBV5-6 and TRBJ1-1; D unclear. The germline V gene has CDR1 SGHDT and CDR2 YYEEEE. V lost 3 bases to trimming and J lost 7 bases, with 16 bases between them. The CDR3 totals 14 residues. In nucleotides, the CDR3 is TGTGCCAGCAGCTGGGTGAATAATGACGGTGAAGCTTTCTTT. It yields the protein CASSWVNNDGEAFF. The full variable domain, completed using reference TRBV5-6 and TRBJ1-1, is DAGVTQSPTHLIKTRGQQVTLRCSPKSGHDTVSWYQQALGQGPQFIFQYYEEEERQRGNFPDRFSGHQFPNYSSELNVNALLLGDSALYLCASSWVNNDGEAFFGQGTRLTVV.

The chain couples TRBV7-9 to TRBJ2-5; 11 bases line up with TRBD1. The CDR3 has 15 residues. J gave up 2 bases and V 5 bases, and 4 bases lay outside the gene matches. The germline V gene encodes CDR1 SEHNR and CDR2 FQNEAQ (reference sequence). Here the CDR3 DNA reads TGTGCCAGCAGCCCCGGGGACAGGGGGCAAGAGACCCAGTACTTC. Residues: CASSPGDRGQETQYF.

V usage is TRBV30 and J usage is TRBJ1-2; 10 bases are shared with TRBD1. Germline lookup yields CDR1 GTSNPN and CDR2 SVGIG (reference sequence). This CDR3 contains 13 residues. V gave up 4 bases and J gave up 4 bases; unmatched junction bases: 3. In nucleotides, the CDR3 is TGTGCCTGGACTAGGGACAGGGGCTATGGCTACACCTTC. This gives the protein CAWTRDRGYGYTF.

The rearrangement uses TRBV28 and TRBJ2-7; 7 bases are a match to TRBD1. Germline loops: CDR1 MDHEN, CDR2 SYDVKM. The CDR3 has 15 amino acids. V dropped 6 bases and J dropped 1; count of bases not matched to a gene: 9. The CDR3 loop is CASRPGQSRSYEQYF. CDR3 bases: TGTGCCAGCAGACCGGGACAGTCTCGATCCTACGAGCAGTACTTC.

The chain joins TRBV4-1 to TRBJ2-4; weak D call: TRBD2 (6 bases). From germline, CDR1 is MGHRA and CDR2 YSYEKL. The V end lost 1 base, the J end lost 7 bases, and 14 bases lay between the germline ends. The CDR3 is 15 amino acids. Here the CDR3 DNA reads TGCGCCAGCAGCCAAGGGAGGTCTGGGGGGAACATTCAGTACTTC. Protein: CASSQGRSGGNIQYF.

Note on this clone: Other DNA sequences in this sample translate to the same CDR3. The V and J genes are TRBV20-1 and TRBJ2-5; possibly TRBD1 for D (6 bases). V was cut by 0 bases and J by 12 bases, with 11 bases left in between. Germline V lookup: CDR1 DFQATT, CDR2 SNEGSKA (reference sequence). This CDR3 spans 11 amino acids. This CDR3 reads CSAREWGREYF. In nucleotides, the CDR3 is TGCAGTGCTAGAGAATGGGGGCGGGAGTACTTC.

The rearrangement links TRBV6-1 to TRBJ1-2, with no clear D. V was pared by 7 bases and J by 2 bases, with 5 bases between. Germline V gene lookup returns CDR1 MNHNS and CDR2 SASEGT. The CDR3 is 11 residues long. The CDR3 DNA follows: TGTGCCAGCACCAGCAACTATGGCTACACCTTC. Translated, it gives CASTSNYGYTF.

This clone was found once. The chain links TRBV5-6 to TRBJ2-5; TRBD1 aligns across 7 bases. After removal of 3 bases from V and 3 bases from J, the junction contained 8 bases not matched to a gene. CDR3 size: 15 residues. CDR1 and CDR2 (germline): SGHDT, YYEEEE. The CDR3 here is CASSSPQQGKETQYF. DNA for the CDR3: TGTGCCAGCAGCTCGCCGCAACAGGGGAAAGAGACCCAGTACTTC.